Below, 29 T cell receptor beta chains from the same sample are listed, as sequenced in a study of blood T cells in healthy people across ages (dated by TCRdb to about 2015). Receptor libraries were prepared by 5' RACE. TCRdb shows the sequencer as Illumina HiSeq 2500. The second PCR ran for roughly 7 to 11 cycles and used a J-beta primer mix along with a sample-barcoded 5' primer. Starting from the raw public reads, TCRdb applied fastp trimming at Q25, assembled clones with MiXCR and retained in-frame beta chains. Every CDR3 protein is listed once, alongside the most common genes and DNA of its rows. This sample lists 850,000 to 1,000,000 distinct CDR3 sequences; roughly 51% were detected once. The biggest ten clones account for about a fifth of the sample. Sequenced material: blood. The receptors derive from a woman aged 55-70 years in good health.

CDR3 in DNA: TGTGCCTGGAGACCCTCGCTATTTGGCCACGAGCAGTACTTC. Protein sequence: CAWRPSLFGHEQYF. The chain links TRBV30 to TRBJ2-4; D uncertain. The end of the DNA fits TRBJ2-7 better, so the J call may be wrong. Germline-derived CDR1 and CDR2 are GTSNPN and SVGIG (reference sequence). The CDR3 spans 14 residues.

The genes are TRBV3-1 and TRBJ2-5; D perhaps matches TRBD2 (6 bases). CDR3 length equals 12 residues. Trimming pared 8 bases from V and 4 bases from J, leaving 11 bases between. From germline, CDR1 is LGHDT and CDR2 YNNKEL (reference sequence). CDR3 coding DNA: TGTGCCAGCTCGGGGAGGAGAGAGACCCAGTACTTC. This translates into CASSGRRETQYF.

The J gene is TRBJ2-4, the V gene TRBV27, with TRBD1 matching 7 bases. Germline CDR1 reads MNHEY; CDR2 reads SMNVEV (reference sequence). The CDR3 is 15 residues long. J gave up 13 bases and V 4 bases, and 16 bases lay outside the gene matches. The CDR3 region has the DNA TGTGCCAGCAGTTGGACAGGCCAAACGAGAGGGGAGCAGTACTTC. This codes for CASSWTGQTRGEQYF.

The sample holds one count of this clonotype. V gene TRBV12-3 or TRBV12-4 combines with J gene TRBJ2-1; D possibly corresponds to TRBD2 (5 bases). The CDR3 is 14 residues long. V lost 6 bases, J lost 7 bases, and 16 bases lay in between. The CDR3 here is CASSALHGINEQFF. In DNA form, the CDR3 reads TGTGCCAGCAGCGCCTTGCACGGGATAAATGAGCAGTTCTTC.

The V gene is TRBV11-2, the J gene TRBJ2-3, with 8 bases that match TRBD2. The CDR3 runs to 13 residues. Trimming took 3 bases from V and 9 from J; bases not matched to a gene: 5. CDR1 and CDR2 (germline): SGHAT, FQNNGV. The DNA for the CDR3 is TGTGCCAGCAGCTTGGGGACTAGTCGGACGCAGTATTTT. Its protein product is CASSLGTSRTQYF.

The rearrangement links TRBV27 to TRBJ2-1; no clear D gene. CDR1 and CDR2 from the germline V gene are MNHEY and SMNVEV (reference sequence). CDR3 length equals 12 residues. V dropped 8 bases and J dropped 10 bases, with 15 bases sitting between them. This CDR3 reads CASSYPRQEQFF. DNA of the CDR3: TGTGCCAGCTCCTACCCTCGCCAGGAGCAGTTCTTC.

This clonotype was counted only a few times. The chain carries TRBV4-1 and TRBJ2-3; TRBD2 aligns across 14 bases. The CDR3 runs to 20 residues. V trimming: 4 bases; J trimming: 0 bases; junction bases outside the gene matches: 12. Germline V lookup: CDR1 MGHRA, CDR2 YSYEKL. In DNA, the CDR3 is TGCGCCAGCAGCCTCCTACCGGGACTAGCGGGAGATGGGAGCACAGATACGCAGTATTTT. It specifies CASSLLPGLAGDGSTDTQYF.

The V call is TRBV20-1, the J call TRBJ2-1; D is ambiguous. V lost 6 bases and J 10 bases, leaving 22 bases between the germline ends. The CDR3 totals 14 residues. CDR1 is DFQATT and CDR2 is SNEGSKA in the germline V gene (reference sequence). This CDR3 is CSAIDFRASDEQFF. The CDR3 DNA follows: TGCAGTGCGATAGATTTTAGAGCATCCGACGAGCAGTTCTTC.

The V gene is TRBV5-1, the J gene TRBJ2-7; 7 bases are a match to TRBD1. The CDR3 loop spans 15 amino acids. CDR1 and CDR2 from the germline V gene are SGHRS and YFSETQ. With 4 bases clipped from V and 6 bases from J, the junction kept 13 bases outside the gene matches. CDR3 DNA: TGCGCCAGCAGCATCCGACAGGGCGATTTGATCGAGCAGTACTTC. Translating gives CASSIRQGDLIEQYF.

The rearrangement joins TRBV28 to TRBJ1-2, with D uncertain. Trimming took off 5 bases at V and 7 bases at J, with 17 bases between the two ends. Germline V CDR1 and CDR2: MDHEN, SYDVKM. The CDR3 runs to 14 residues. CDR3 amino acids: CASSPGWPLGGYTF. The CDR3 DNA follows: TGTGCCAGCAGTCCCGGGTGGCCCCTTGGTGGCTACACCTTC.

This clonotype was detected only a few times. The chain has TRBV4-2 and TRBJ2-5; tentatively, D is TRBD2 (6 bases). Germline CDR1 is LGHNA and CDR2 is YNFKEQ. V lost 1 base and J lost 1, with 10 bases in between. CDR3 length: 15 amino acids. In DNA form, the CDR3 reads TGTGCCAGCAGCCAAGGGTCTAGCGCCCAAGAGACCCAGTACTTC. It codes for CASSQGSSAQETQYF.

The chain employs TRBV11-2 and TRBJ2-5, with D unclear. Deletions cut 0 bases from V and 11 bases from J, with 10 bases between. The CDR3 runs to 12 residues. Looked up from germline, CDR1 is SGHAT and CDR2 is FQNNGV. Here the CDR3 DNA reads TGTGCCAGCAGCTTAGACGAGACGCGGCAGTACTTC. This gives the protein CASSLDETRQYF.

The chain employs TRBV28 and TRBJ2-7; D ambiguous. The V and J ends lost 5 bases and 5 bases respectively, with 19 bases between them. This CDR3 is 15 amino acids long. Germline CDR1 is MDHEN and CDR2 is SYDVKM. The CDR3 region is CASSPPGPYWNEQYF. DNA for the CDR3: TGTGCCAGCAGTCCCCCCGGGCCCTACTGGAACGAGCAGTACTTC.

The rearrangement links TRBV7-8 to TRBJ2-7, with 9 bases fitting TRBD1. The length of the CDR3 is 14 residues. The junction had 6 bases not matched to a gene; V was cut back by 4 bases and J by 5 bases. CDR1 is SGHVS and CDR2 is FQNEAQ in the germline V gene. CDR3 DNA sequence: TGTGCCAGCAGCTCACGGGACAGGGTGAACGAGCAGTACTTC. Protein sequence: CASSSRDRVNEQYF.

V and J are TRBV24-1 and TRBJ2-3; tentatively, D is TRBD2 (5 bases). The CDR3 has 18 residues. The germline V and J ends were trimmed by 2 bases and 6 bases, with 23 bases remaining between them. Germline loops: CDR1 KGHDR, CDR2 SFDVKD. CDR3 nucleotides: TGTGCCACCAGTGATTCGAAGGCGGGTGGGCTGACGAGGGATACGCAGTATTTT. It codes for CATSDSKAGGLTRDTQYF.

The chain couples TRBV7-2 to TRBJ1-4; tentatively, D is TRBD1 (5 bases). Germline V gene sequence: CDR1 SGHTA, CDR2 FQGNSA. The V end lost 5 bases, the J end lost 7 bases, and 14 bases lay between the germline ends. This CDR3 spans 14 amino acids. In DNA form, the CDR3 reads TGTGCCAGCAGCCCATACAGGAGCCGTGAAAAACTGTTTTTT. Its protein is CASSPYRSREKLFF.

This clonotype was observed once. The chain links TRBV27 to TRBJ2-2; 9 nucleotides align to TRBD2. CDR1 is MNHEY, CDR2 SMNVEV, per germline (reference sequence). The CDR3 spans 16 residues. The V gene end was trimmed by 6 bases and the J gene end by 7 bases; junction bases not matched to a gene: 12. The CDR3, as DNA: TGTGCCAGCAGCCAGGGACTAGCAGGACCATACGGGGAGCTGTTTTTT. This encodes CASSQGLAGPYGELFF.

This clonotype was picked up a small number of times. This chain uses TRBV5-8 with TRBJ2-3; D is ambiguous. Trimming took off 5 bases at V and 6 bases at J, with 10 bases between the two ends. Germline lookup yields CDR1 SGHTS and CDR2 YDEGEE. The CDR3 extends over 12 amino acids. The CDR3 loop reads CASRDDGDTQYF. The CDR3 bases are TGTGCCAGCAGAGACGATGGGGATACGCAGTATTTT.

This clonotype occurred a few times. J is TRBJ2-7 and V is TRBV28, with D perhaps matching TRBD2 (6 bases). This CDR3 is 16 amino acids long. V was cut by 4 bases and J by 5 bases, with 21 bases left in between. Germline assignment: CDR1 MDHEN and CDR2 SYDVKM. In DNA, the CDR3 is TGTGCCAGCAGTTCCCCCCACAGTGGGGGGACCCACGAGCAGTACTTC. Its translation is CASSSPHSGGTHEQYF. Full variable domain (rest looked up from reference TRBV28 and TRBJ2-7): DVKVTQSSRYLVKRTGEKVFLECVQDMDHENMFWYRQDPGLGLRLIYFSYDVKMKEKGDIPEGYSVSREKKERFSLILESASTNQTSMYLCASSSPHSGGTHEQYFGPGTRLTVT.

In this sample, this clonotype turned up once. The V call is TRBV27, the J call TRBJ2-1; a weak D match, TRBD2 (6 bases). The CDR3 spans 13 residues. Germline loops: CDR1 MNHEY, CDR2 SMNVEV (reference sequence). The ends were cut back, 7 bases at V and 4 bases at J, with 11 bases in the middle. CDR3 DNA sequence: TGTGCCAGCATGACGGGACTTTACAATGAGCAGTTCTTC. Amino acids: CASMTGLYNEQFF.

This clonotype has a handful of counts. The chain links TRBV7-9 to TRBJ2-5; D is unresolved. Trimming cost V 5 bases and J 10 bases, with 26 bases left between them. Looked up from germline, CDR1 is SEHNR and CDR2 is FQNEAQ (reference sequence). This CDR3 has 16 amino acids. CDR3 sequence: CASSPDGVGPALDQYF. The CDR3 DNA is TGTGCCAGCAGCCCTGATGGGGTAGGACCCGCTTTGGACCAGTACTTC. Using reference TRBV7-9 and TRBJ2-5 for the parts outside the CDR3, the full variable domain is DTGVSQNPRHKITKRGQNVTFRCDPISEHNRLYWYRQTLGQGPEFLTYFQNEAQLEKSRLLSDRFSAERPKGSFSTLEIQRTEQGDSAMYLCASSPDGVGPALDQYFGPGTRLLVL.

The sample holds a few counts of this clonotype. The CDR3 spells CASSLWARGGYTF. CDR3 sequence (DNA): TGTGCCAGCAGCTTATGGGCGCGTGGTGGCTACACCTTC. The chain recombines TRBV5-6 with TRBJ1-2, with no clear D. Trimming took off 2 bases at V and 7 bases at J, with 12 bases between the two ends. CDR1 is SGHDT and CDR2 is YYEEEE in the germline V gene. This CDR3 region has 13 residues.

The rearrangement links TRBV2 to TRBJ2-3; 7 bases are a match to TRBD1. V dropped 8 bases and J dropped 4; count of bases not matched to a gene: 3. The CDR3 consists of 12 residues. CDR1 and CDR2 (germline): SNHLY, FYNNEI. The CDR3 region is CASEGAADTQYF. CDR3 DNA sequence: TGTGCCAGCGAGGGGGCTGCAGATACGCAGTATTTT. Drawing the rest from reference TRBV2 and TRBJ2-3, the complete variable domain is EPEVTQTPSHQVTQMGQEVILRCVPISNHLYFYWYRQILGQKVEFLVSFYNNEISEKSEIFDDQFSVERPDGSNFTLKIRSTKLEDSAMYFCASEGAADTQYFGPGTRLTVL.

V is TRBV4-3 and J is TRBJ2-3; D is undetermined. The CDR3 is 15 amino acids. CDR1 and CDR2 (germline): LGHNA, YSLEER. The V gene lost 0 bases and the J gene lost 0 bases, with 7 bases spanning the gap. The CDR3 loop is CASSQDQYSTDTQYF. CDR3 coding DNA: TGCGCCAGCAGCCAAGATCAGTATAGCACAGATACGCAGTATTTT.

V and J are TRBV7-2 and TRBJ2-1, with no clear D. CDR1 is SGHTA, CDR2 FQGNSA, per germline. The V gene lost 6 bases and the J gene lost 12 bases, with 15 bases spanning the gap. This CDR3 has 12 amino acids. The CDR3, as DNA: TGTGCCAGCAGGCTTGGGGTTTGGGTGCAGTTCTTC. It codes for CASRLGVWVQFF. Complete variable domain (other parts from reference TRBV7-2 and TRBJ2-1): GAGVSQSPSNKVTEKGKDVELRCDPISGHTALYWYRQSLGQGLEFLIYFQGNSAPDKSGLPSDRFSAERTGGSVSTLTIQRTQQEDSAVYLCASRLGVWVQFFGPGTRLTVL.

The chain uses TRBV10-3 and TRBJ1-4; D is undetermined. The V gene lost 4 bases and the J gene lost 0 bases, with 9 bases spanning the gap. The CDR3 contains 15 residues. The germline V gene has CDR1 ENHRY and CDR2 SYGVKD. The CDR3 sequence: CAISAAGATNEKLFF. DNA of the CDR3: TGTGCCATCAGTGCTGCAGGTGCAACTAATGAAAAACTGTTTTTT.

CDR3 in DNA: TGCGCCAGCAGCTTGGACGGATACTCCTACAATGAGCAGTTCTTC. Its protein product is CASSLDGYSYNEQFF. The V and J genes are TRBV5-1 and TRBJ2-1; D is undetermined. The CDR3 contains 15 residues. Trimming stripped 0 bases from V and 0 bases from J, with 7 bases between. Germline V gene sequence: CDR1 SGHRS, CDR2 YFSETQ. The entire variable domain, with the rest obtained from reference TRBV5-1 and TRBJ2-1, is as follows: KAGVTQTPRYLIKTRGQQVTLSCSPISGHRSVSWYQQTPGQGLQFLFEYFSETQRNKGNFPGRFSGRQFSNSRSEMNVSTLELGDSALYLCASSLDGYSYNEQFFGPGTRLTVL.

This chain connects TRBV2 to TRBJ2-7; no clear D gene. CDR1 SNHLY and CDR2 FYNNEI come from the germline V gene. Trimming stripped 8 bases from V and 0 bases from J, with 14 bases between. The CDR3 spans 14 residues. In DNA, the CDR3 is TGTGCCAGCGGCGCCCTACCGAGCTCCTACGAGCAGTACTTC. The encoded protein is CASGALPSSYEQYF.

The V gene is TRBV4-3, the J gene TRBJ1-1; maybe TRBD1 (6 bases). V was trimmed by 3 bases and J by 1 base, leaving 12 bases between them. The CDR3 has 15 residues. Germline V gene sequence: CDR1 LGHNA, CDR2 YSLEER. The CDR3 here is CASSHAGVGNTEAFF. CDR3 DNA sequence: TGCGCCAGCAGCCACGCAGGGGTTGGGAACACTGAAGCTTTCTTT.